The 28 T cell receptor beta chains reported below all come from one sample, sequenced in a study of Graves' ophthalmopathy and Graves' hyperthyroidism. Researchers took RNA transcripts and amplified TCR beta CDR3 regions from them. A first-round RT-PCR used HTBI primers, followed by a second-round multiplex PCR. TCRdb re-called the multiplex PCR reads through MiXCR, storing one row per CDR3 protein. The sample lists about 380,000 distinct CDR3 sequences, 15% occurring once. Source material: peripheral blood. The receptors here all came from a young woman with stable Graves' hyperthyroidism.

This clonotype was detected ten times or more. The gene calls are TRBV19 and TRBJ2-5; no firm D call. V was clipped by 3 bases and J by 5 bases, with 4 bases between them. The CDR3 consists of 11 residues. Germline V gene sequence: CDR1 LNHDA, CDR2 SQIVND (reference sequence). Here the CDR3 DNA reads TGTGCCAGTAGTATGGGCGAGACCCAGTACTTC. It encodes CASSMGETQYF.

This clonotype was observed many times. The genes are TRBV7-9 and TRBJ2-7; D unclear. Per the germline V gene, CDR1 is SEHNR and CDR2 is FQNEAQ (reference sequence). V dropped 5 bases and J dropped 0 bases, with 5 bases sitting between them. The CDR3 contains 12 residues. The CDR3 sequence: CASSPRSYEQYF. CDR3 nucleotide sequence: TGTGCCAGCAGCCCGCGCTCCTACGAGCAGTACTTC.

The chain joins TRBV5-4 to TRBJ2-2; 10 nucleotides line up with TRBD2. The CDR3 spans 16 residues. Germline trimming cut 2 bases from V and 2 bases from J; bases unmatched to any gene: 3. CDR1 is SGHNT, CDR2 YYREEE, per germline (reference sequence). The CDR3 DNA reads TGTGCCAGCAGCTTTCGGACTAGCGGTAACACCGGGGAGCTGTTTTTT. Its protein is CASSFRTSGNTGELFF. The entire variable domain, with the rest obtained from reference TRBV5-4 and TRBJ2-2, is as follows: ETGVTQSPTHLIKTRGQQVTLRCSSQSGHNTVSWYQQALGQGPQFIFQYYREEENGRGNFPPRFSGLQFPNYSSELNVNALELDDSALYLCASSFRTSGNTGELFFGEGSRLTVL.

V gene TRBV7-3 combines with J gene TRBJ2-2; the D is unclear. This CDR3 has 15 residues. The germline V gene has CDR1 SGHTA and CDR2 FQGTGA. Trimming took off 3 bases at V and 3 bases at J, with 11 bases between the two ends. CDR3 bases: TGTGCCAGCAGCTTCTCACTCGTGGACACCGGGGAGCTGTTTTTT. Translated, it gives CASSFSLVDTGELFF.

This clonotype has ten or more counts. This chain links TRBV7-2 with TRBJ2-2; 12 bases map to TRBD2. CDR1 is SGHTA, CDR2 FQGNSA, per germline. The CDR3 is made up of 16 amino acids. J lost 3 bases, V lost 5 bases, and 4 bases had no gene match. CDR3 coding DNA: TGTGCCAGCAGCCCTAGCGGGGGGGCCGACACCGGGGAGCTGTTTTTT. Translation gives CASSPSGGADTGELFF.

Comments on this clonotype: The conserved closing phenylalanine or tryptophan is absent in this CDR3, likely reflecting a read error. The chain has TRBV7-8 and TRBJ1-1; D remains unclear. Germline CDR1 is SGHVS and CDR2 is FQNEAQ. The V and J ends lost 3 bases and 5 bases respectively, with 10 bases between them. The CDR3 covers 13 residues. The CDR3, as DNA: TGTGCCAGCAGCTTGAAGGGTGGAACTGAAGCTTTCGTT. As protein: CASSLKGGTEAFV.

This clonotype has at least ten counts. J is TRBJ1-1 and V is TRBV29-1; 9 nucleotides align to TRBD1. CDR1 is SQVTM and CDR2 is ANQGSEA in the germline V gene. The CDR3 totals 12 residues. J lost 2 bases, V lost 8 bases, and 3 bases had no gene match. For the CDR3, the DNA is TGCAGCTCGGGACAGGGCAACACTGAAGCTTTCTTT. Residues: CSSGQGNTEAFF. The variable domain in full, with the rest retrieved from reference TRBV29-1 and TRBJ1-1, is SAVISQKPSRDICQRGTSLTIQCQVDSQVTMMFWYRQQPGQSLTLIATANQGSEATYESGFVIDKFPISRPNLTFSTLTVSNMSPEDSSIYLCSSGQGNTEAFFGQGTRLTVV.

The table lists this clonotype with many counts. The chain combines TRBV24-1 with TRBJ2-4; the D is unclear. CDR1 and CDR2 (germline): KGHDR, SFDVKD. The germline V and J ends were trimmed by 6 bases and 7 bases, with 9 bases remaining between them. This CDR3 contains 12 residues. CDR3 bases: TGTGCCACCAGTCAGGACGGGAACATTCAGTACTTC. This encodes CATSQDGNIQYF.

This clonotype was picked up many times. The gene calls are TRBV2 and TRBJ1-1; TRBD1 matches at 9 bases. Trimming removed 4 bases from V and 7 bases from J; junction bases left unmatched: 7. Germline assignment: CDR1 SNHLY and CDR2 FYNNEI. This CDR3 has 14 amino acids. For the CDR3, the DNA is TGTGCCAGCAGTGGGGGGGACAGGGAGAGTGAAGCTTTCTTT. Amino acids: CASSGGDRESEAFF.

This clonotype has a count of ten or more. The CDR3 loop is CASSFMQVQETQYF. Written as DNA, the CDR3 is TGTGCCAGCAGTTTTATGCAGGTTCAAGAGACCCAGTACTTC. The chain employs TRBV28 and TRBJ2-5; no clear D. Germline CDR1 is MDHEN and CDR2 is SYDVKM. Trimming cost V 3 bases and J 2 bases, with 10 bases left between them. This CDR3 has 14 amino acids.

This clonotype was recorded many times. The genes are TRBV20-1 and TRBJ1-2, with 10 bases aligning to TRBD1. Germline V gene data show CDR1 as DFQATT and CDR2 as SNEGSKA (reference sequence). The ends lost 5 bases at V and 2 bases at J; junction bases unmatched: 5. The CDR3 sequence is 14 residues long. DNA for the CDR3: TGCAGTGCTGACACGGGACAGGGGAACTATGGCTACACCTTC. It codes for CSADTGQGNYGYTF.

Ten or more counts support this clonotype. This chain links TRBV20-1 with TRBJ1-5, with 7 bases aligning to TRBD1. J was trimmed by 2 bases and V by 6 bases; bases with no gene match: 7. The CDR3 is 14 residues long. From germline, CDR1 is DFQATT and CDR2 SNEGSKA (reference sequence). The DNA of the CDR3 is TGCAGTGCAAATGACAGGGCTGGCAATCAGCCCCAGCATTTT. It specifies CSANDRAGNQPQHF.

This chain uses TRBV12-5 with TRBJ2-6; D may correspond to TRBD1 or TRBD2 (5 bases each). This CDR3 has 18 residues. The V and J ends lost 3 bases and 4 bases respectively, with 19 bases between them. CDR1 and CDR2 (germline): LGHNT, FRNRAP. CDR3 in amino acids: CASGFWLFFRDGANVLTF. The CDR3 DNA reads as TGTGCTAGTGGTTTTTGGCTATTCTTCCGGGACGGGGCCAACGTCCTGACTTTC. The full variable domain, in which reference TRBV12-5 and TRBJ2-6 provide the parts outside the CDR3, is DARVTQTPRHKVTEMGQEVTMRCQPILGHNTVFWYRQTMMQGLELLAYFRNRAPLDDSGMPKDRFSAEMPDATLATLKIQPSEPRDSAVYFCASGFWLFFRDGANVLTFGAGSRLTVL.

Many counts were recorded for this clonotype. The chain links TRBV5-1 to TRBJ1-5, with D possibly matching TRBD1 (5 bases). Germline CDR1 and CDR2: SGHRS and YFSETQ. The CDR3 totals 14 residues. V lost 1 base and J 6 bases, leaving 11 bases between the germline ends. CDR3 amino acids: CASSLTGAGQPQHF. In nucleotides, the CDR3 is TGCGCCAGCAGCTTGACAGGCGCAGGTCAGCCCCAGCATTTT.

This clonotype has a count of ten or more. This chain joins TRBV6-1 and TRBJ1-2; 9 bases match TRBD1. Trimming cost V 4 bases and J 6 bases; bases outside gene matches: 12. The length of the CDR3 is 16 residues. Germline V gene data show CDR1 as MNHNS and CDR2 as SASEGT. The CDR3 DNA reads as TGTGCCAGCAGTGCTCTGCCGGGACAGGGACAGGATGGCTACACCTTC. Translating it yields CASSALPGQGQDGYTF.

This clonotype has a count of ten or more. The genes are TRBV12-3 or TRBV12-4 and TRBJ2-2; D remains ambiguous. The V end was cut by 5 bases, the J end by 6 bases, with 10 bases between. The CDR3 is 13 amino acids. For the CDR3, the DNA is TGTGCCAGCAGTCGGGCCCTTGCCGGGGAGCTGTTTTTT. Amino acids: CASSRALAGELFF.

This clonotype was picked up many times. In nucleotides, the CDR3 is TGCAGTGCTAAAACCAGGACCTCTACCTATAATTCACCCCTCCACTTT. This gives the protein CSAKTRTSTYNSPLHF. The V and J genes are TRBV20-1 and TRBJ1-6; no definite D call. Between the trimmed V and J ends, which lost 4 bases and 2 bases, there was a span of 15 bases. Germline V gene lookup returns CDR1 DFQATT and CDR2 SNEGSKA (reference sequence). This CDR3 contains 16 residues.

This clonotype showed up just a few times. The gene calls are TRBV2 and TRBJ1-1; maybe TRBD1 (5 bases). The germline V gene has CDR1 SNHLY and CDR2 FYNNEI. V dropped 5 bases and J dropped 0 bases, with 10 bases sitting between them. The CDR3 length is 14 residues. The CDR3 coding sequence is TGTGCCAGCAGTACCGGGACCCTGAACACTGAAGCTTTCTTT. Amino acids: CASSTGTLNTEAFF.

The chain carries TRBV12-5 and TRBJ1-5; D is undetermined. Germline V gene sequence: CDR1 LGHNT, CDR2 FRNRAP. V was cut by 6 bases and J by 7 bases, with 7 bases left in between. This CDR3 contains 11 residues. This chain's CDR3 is CASGSRQPQHF. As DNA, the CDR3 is TGTGCTAGTGGGAGTAGGCAGCCCCAGCATTTT.

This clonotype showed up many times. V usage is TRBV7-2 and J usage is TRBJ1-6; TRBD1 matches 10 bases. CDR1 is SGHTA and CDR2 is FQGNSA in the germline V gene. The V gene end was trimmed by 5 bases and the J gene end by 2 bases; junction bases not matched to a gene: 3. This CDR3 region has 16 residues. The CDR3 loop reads CASSLGTGAYNSPLHF. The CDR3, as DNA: TGTGCCAGCAGCCTAGGGACAGGGGCCTATAATTCACCCCTCCACTTT.

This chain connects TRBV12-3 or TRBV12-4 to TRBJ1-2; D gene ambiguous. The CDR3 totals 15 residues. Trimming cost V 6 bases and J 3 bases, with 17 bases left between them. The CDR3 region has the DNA TGTGCCAGCAGCCCGTACCGCCGGGCTCACTATGGCTACACCTTC. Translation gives CASSPYRRAHYGYTF.

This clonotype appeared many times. The CDR3 DNA is TGTGCCAGCCGAAGGGGGGAGGACAGCAACACTTACGAGCAGTACTTC. This sequence encodes CASRRGEDSNTYEQYF. The chain couples TRBV11-1 to TRBJ2-7; either TRBD1 or TRBD2 may fit D (6 bases each). Per the germline V gene, CDR1 is SGHAT and CDR2 is FQDESV (reference sequence). The CDR3 extends over 16 amino acids. Trimming took 8 bases from V and 4 from J, leaving 24 bases between them.

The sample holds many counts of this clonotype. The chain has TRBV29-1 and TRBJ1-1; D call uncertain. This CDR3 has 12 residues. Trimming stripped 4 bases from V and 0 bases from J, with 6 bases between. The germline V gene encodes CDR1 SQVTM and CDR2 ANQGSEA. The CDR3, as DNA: TGCAGCGTTGTACCGATGAACACTGAAGCTTTCTTT. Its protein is CSVVPMNTEAFF.

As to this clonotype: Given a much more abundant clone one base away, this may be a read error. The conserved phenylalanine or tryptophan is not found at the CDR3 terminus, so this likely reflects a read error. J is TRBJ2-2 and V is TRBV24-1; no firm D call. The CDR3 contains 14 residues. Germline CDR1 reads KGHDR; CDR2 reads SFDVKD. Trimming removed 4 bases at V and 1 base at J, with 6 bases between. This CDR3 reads CATSDLRNTGELFL. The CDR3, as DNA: TGTGCCACCAGTGACCTGCGGAACACCGGGGAGCTGTTTCTT.

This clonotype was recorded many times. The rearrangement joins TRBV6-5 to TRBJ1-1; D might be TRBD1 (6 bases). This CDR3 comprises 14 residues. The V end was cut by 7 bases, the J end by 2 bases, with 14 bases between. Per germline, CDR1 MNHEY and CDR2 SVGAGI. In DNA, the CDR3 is TGTGCCAGCATTACGAGGGGGGGTAACACTGAAGCTTTCTTT. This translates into CASITRGGNTEAFF.

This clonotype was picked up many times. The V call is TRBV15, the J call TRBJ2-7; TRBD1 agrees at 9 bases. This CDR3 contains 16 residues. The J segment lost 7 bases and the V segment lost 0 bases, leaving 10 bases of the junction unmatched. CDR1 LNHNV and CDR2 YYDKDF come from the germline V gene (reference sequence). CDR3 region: CATSRDRGTGRTEQYF. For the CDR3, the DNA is TGTGCCACCAGCAGAGATAGAGGGACAGGGCGTACAGAGCAGTACTTC.

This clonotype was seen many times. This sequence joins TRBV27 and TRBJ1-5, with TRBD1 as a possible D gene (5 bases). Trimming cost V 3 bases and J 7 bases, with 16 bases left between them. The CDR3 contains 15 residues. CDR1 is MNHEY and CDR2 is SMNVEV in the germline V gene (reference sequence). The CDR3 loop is CASSFHGGGQQPQHF. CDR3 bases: TGTGCCAGCAGTTTTCACGGGGGAGGCCAACAGCCCCAGCATTTT.

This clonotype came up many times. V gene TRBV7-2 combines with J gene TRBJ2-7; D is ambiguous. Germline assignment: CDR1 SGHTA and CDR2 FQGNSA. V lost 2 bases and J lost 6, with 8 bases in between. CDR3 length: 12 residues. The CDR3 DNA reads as TGTGCCAGCAGCTTATACGGTAGCGAGCAGTACTTC. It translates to CASSLYGSEQYF.